This TCR beta chain was identified during a study of shared clonotypes between healthy human individuals. TCRdb keeps only in-frame clones here, not all; method: immunoSEQ multiplex PCR. The sample has millions of clones; approximately 94% are singletons. Trimming removed 4 bases from V and 2 bases from J, with 12 bases in between. The CDR3 is 14 residues long. Per germline, CDR1 MNHEY and CDR2 SMNVEV (reference sequence). CD45RO-negative CD8 cells positively selected for CCR7 made up the naive population, which excluded terminally differentiated effector memory CD45RA+ cells. A word on this clone: Other nucleotide sequences in the sample specify the same CDR3.

The source is a man aged 18 to 30 in good health. Some clones in this sample may be carry-over from other donors' samples. The V call is TRBV27, the J call TRBJ2-7; a possible D gene is TRBD1 (6 bases). Sequenced: naive CD8+ T cells from PBMCs. Written as DNA, the CDR3 is TGTGCCAGCAGTTACGGCAGGGGTCCCTACGAGCAGTACTTC. This gives the protein CASSYGRGPYEQYF.